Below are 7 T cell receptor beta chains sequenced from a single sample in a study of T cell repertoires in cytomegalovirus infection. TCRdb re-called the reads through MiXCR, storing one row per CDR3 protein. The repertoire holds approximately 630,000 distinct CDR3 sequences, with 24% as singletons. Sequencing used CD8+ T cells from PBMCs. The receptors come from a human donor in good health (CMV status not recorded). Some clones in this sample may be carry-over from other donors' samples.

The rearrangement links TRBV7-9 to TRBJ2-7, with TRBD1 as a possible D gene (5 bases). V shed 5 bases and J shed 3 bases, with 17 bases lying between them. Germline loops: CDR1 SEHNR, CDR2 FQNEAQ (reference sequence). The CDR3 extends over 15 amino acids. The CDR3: CASSPGLGAFYEQYV. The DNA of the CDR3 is TGTGCCAGCAGCCCGGGTCTAGGGGCGTTCTACGAGCAGTACGTC.

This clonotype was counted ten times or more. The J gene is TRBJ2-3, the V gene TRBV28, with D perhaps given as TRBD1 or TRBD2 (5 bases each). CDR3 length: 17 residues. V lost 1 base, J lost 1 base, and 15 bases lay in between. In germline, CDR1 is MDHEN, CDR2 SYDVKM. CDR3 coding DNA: TGTGCCAGCAGTTTATTTCGGGGCCAACTAGGCACAGATACGCAGTATTTT. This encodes CASSLFRGQLGTDTQYF.

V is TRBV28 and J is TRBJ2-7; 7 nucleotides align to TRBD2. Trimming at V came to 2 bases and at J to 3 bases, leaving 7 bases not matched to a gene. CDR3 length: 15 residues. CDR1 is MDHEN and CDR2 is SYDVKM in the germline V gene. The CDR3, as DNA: TGTGCCAGCAGTTTAGGCAGGGAGGGTCTCTACGAGCAGTACGTC. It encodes CASSLGREGLYEQYV.

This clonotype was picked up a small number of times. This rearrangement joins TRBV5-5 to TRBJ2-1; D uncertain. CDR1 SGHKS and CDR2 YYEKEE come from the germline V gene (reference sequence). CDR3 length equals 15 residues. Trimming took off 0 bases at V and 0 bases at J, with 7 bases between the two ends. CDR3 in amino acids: CASSLEFSSYNEQFF. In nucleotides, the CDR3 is TGTGCCAGCAGCTTGGAGTTCAGCTCCTACAATGAGCAGTTCTTC.

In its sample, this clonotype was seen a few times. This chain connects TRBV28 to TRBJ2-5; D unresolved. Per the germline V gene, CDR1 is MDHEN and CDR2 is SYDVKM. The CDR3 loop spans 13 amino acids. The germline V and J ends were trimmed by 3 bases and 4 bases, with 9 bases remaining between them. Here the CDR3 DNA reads TGTGCCAGCAGTTTCGAGGTCGGAGAGACCCAGTACTTC. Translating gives CASSFEVGETQYF.

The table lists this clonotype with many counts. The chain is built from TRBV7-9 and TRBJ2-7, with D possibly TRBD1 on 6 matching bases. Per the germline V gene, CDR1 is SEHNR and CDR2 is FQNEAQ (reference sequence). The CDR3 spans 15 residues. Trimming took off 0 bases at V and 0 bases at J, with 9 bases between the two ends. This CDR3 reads CASSLAGTSSYEQYF. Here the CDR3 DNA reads TGTGCCAGCAGCTTAGCCGGGACATCCTCCTACGAGCAGTACTTC.

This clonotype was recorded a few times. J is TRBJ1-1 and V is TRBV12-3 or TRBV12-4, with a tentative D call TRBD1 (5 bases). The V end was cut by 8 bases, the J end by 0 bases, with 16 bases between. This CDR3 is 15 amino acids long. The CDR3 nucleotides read TGTGCCAGCGGGAAGGGGTGGAAGATGAACACTGAAGCTTTCTTT. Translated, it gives CASGKGWKMNTEAFF.